Sequencing of this TCR beta chain was carried out in a study of cytomegalovirus exposure and HLA in healthy donors (dated by TCRdb to about 2017). Study-level background: The 500 to 800 repertoires of the first cohort and the roughly 110 validation repertoires were produced on the same platform, according to a later analysis. The study aimed to test whether signatures of past pathogen exposure could be identified by cataloging public T cell receptors. Along with the 666-subject first cohort, a separate validation cohort of about 110 different subjects was used. To predict cytomegalovirus infection status, the study brought together high-throughput TCR immunosequencing, statistical association of individual TCRs with disease status, and machine learning. Overall study outcomes, separate from this receptor: All 120 or so repertoires were used to score co-occurrence in the validation cohort in a later analysis, because that analysis had no HLA typing for the cohort. Most TCR sequences were seen in very few donors, while some public TCRs were found in many individuals. The authors suggested that the approach could potentially be generalized to other disease states and immunological phenotypes. The study gave a list of some 150 TCR beta chains associated with cytomegalovirus. The classifier was reported to diagnose cytomegalovirus status with high specificity and sensitivity in both the original cohort and the validation cohort. Subsequent analysis determined that TCRs grouped into clusters in the first cohort also showed a tendency toward co-occurrence across the 90 to 150 validation repertoires, and 94% of cluster scores exceeded 0. In vitro tests confirmed that a few of the cytomegalovirus-associated TCR beta chains recognize cytomegalovirus antigens.

This clone was seen once. It has no known antigen specificity. No base quality information exists; no much larger clone differs at one position. Donors formed part of the validation cohort, which comprised 95 to 150 subjects and was distinct from the first cohort of 666 subjects. The germline V gene yields MDHEN for CDR1 and SYDVKM for CDR2. Between the V and J ends, shortened by 1 base and 1 base respectively, the junction contains 10 bases. Its CDR3 holds 15 amino acids, cysteine through phenylalanine. Only the CDR3 portion is preserved as DNA: 45 bases, with reading frame beginning at the first base. Preparation of the library involved the immunoSEQ multiplex PCR assay. Regarding the original processing steps: A statistical classification framework was developed to diagnose cytomegalovirus status using the catalog of TCR beta chain sequences. TCRdb obtained this table from immuneACCESS and retained in-frame rearrangements with V and J assigned. These tables miss some clones; where compared with another copy, unresolved V genes account for less than half of the shortfall, and the remainder is unexplained. D and trimming were read from the DNA, whereas the V and J calls and clone size are those reported in that table. The sample table contains 150,000 to 200,000 clones; only one count was recorded for 75% to 95% of them. The ten largest clonotypes hold 3% to 3.5% of the sample.

The clonotype was recovered from a woman aged 18-35 years in good health and CMV-seropositive. The rearranged chain carries TRBV28 and TRBJ2-5; the D gene identity is not certain. Sequencing was performed on PBMCs. The DNA reads TGTGCCAGCAGTTTATACCGCAGAACCCAAGAGACCCAGTACTTC. The resulting protein is CASSLYRRTQETQYF.